Below are 30 T cell receptor beta chains sequenced from a single sample in a study of T cells expressing NK-cell markers. TCRdb re-called the 5' RACE reads and catalogs CDR3 proteins one per entry, DNA excluded. The table lists 500,000 or so distinct CDR3 sequences. Sequencing used blood T cells: a sorted CD56 or NKG2C T cell subset, CD4+ or CD8+ T cells, or bulk PBMC T cells (not recorded which). These receptors came from a man younger than 35 in good health.

The V call is TRBV6-2 or TRBV6-3, the J call TRBJ2-3; there is no DNA to check the TCRdb D call of TRBD1. This CDR3 contains 14 residues. Germline loops: CDR1 MNHEY, CDR2 SVGEGT. CDR3 sequence: CASTRTGATDTQYF.

The chain uses TRBV12-3 or TRBV12-4 and TRBJ2-5; without DNA, the TCRdb call of TRBD2 cannot be checked. The CDR3 length is 14 residues. CDR3 sequence: CASSGLAGIETQYF.

This rearrangement joins TRBV20-1 to TRBJ1-1; TCRdb lists TRBD1, though no DNA is available to test this call. Germline CDR1 is DFQATT and CDR2 is SNEGSKA (reference sequence). This CDR3 is built from 17 residues. The CDR3: CSARGKDRGSISTEAFF.

The rearrangement links TRBV5-1 to TRBJ2-1; TCRdb calls TRBD2, which cannot be checked without DNA. Per germline, CDR1 SGHRS and CDR2 YFSETQ. There are 17 residues in the CDR3. CDR3 region: CASSSRAGVLVYNEQFF.

This chain connects TRBV5-1 to TRBJ2-5. Germline assignment: CDR1 SGHRS and CDR2 YFSETQ. This CDR3 contains 15 residues. This CDR3 is CASSLDGRYQETQYF.

The V and J genes are TRBV7-8 and TRBJ2-3. Germline V gives CDR1 SGHVS, CDR2 FQNEAQ. The CDR3 has 15 residues. This CDR3 is CASSDQNLGTDTQYF.

The CDR3 reads CASRATGRYTQYF. The chain uses TRBV12-3 or TRBV12-4 and TRBJ2-3; the TCRdb D gene call, TRBD1, has no DNA to confirm it. The CDR3 totals 13 residues.

The V call is TRBV29-1, the J call TRBJ2-5. Germline CDR1 and CDR2: SQVTM and ANQGSEA. This CDR3 contains 13 residues. CDR3 in amino acids: CSVIDPYQETQYF.

This chain links TRBV5-1 with TRBJ2-1; the D call from TCRdb, TRBD2, cannot be confirmed without DNA. Germline loops: CDR1 SGHRS, CDR2 YFSETQ. CDR3 length: 19 residues. The CDR3 sequence is CASSLASGWIAGSYNEQFF. Full variable domain (outside the CDR3, taken from reference TRBV5-1 and TRBJ2-1): KAGVTQTPRYLIKTRGQQVTLSCSPISGHRSVSWYQQTPGQGLQFLFEYFSETQRNKGNFPGRFSGRQFSNSRSEMNVSTLELGDSALYLCASSLASGWIAGSYNEQFFGPGTRLTVL.

The rearrangement links TRBV27 to TRBJ1-1; TCRdb's D gene call, TRBD1, goes unchecked for lack of DNA. The germline V gene encodes CDR1 MNHEY and CDR2 SMNVEV (reference sequence). The CDR3 spans 14 residues. The CDR3 region is CASRTGTGGEKAFF.

The chain links TRBV24-1 to TRBJ2-1; TCRdb names TRBD2, which stays unverified in the absence of DNA. The CDR3 is 13 amino acids. Germline V lookup: CDR1 KGHDR, CDR2 SFDVKD. The CDR3 loop reads CATGGRDYNEQFF.

The chain is built from TRBV12-3 or TRBV12-4 and TRBJ2-2; TCRdb returns TRBD1, unconfirmable since there is no DNA. This CDR3 region has 15 residues. CDR3 residues: CASSHEAGETGELFF.

The chain joins TRBV12-3 or TRBV12-4 to TRBJ2-1; the TCRdb call, TRBD1, lacks DNA for checking. CDR3 length: 16 amino acids. The CDR3: CASTNGQLPPYNEQFF.

The rearrangement links TRBV7-9 to TRBJ2-3; TCRdb outputs TRBD1, but without DNA this stays unchecked. The CDR3 totals 15 residues. Germline assignment: CDR1 SEHNR and CDR2 FQNEAQ (reference sequence). This chain's CDR3 is CASSRTGADTDTQYF.

This rearrangement joins TRBV20-1 to TRBJ2-1; with no DNA, the TCRdb D assignment of TRBD2 cannot be verified. Germline CDR1 is DFQATT and CDR2 is SNEGSKA (reference sequence). The length of the CDR3 is 14 residues. The CDR3 is CSAKAGISYNEQFF.

The rearrangement links TRBV24-1 to TRBJ2-5; TCRdb indicates TRBD2, and absent DNA this call remains unverified. Germline V CDR1 and CDR2: KGHDR, SFDVKD. This CDR3 has 17 residues. The CDR3 sequence: CATSERFTSGSYETQYF.

This chain links TRBV6-5 with TRBJ2-1; TCRdb's D call, TRBD2, is unchecked because there is no DNA. Germline V CDR1 and CDR2: MNHEY, SVGAGI. CDR3 length equals 14 residues. CDR3: CASSLLPSGNEQFF.

The chain uses TRBV7-8 and TRBJ1-1. The CDR3 spans 12 residues. CDR1 is SGHVS, CDR2 FQNEAQ, per germline. The CDR3 loop reads CASSAYTAEAFF.

This chain uses TRBV29-1 with TRBJ2-1; the D call of TRBD2 rests on TCRdb alone, since no DNA is present to check it. There are 14 residues in the CDR3. Germline assignment: CDR1 SQVTM and CDR2 ANQGSEA. Here the CDR3 reads CSARGQRERGEQFF.

The chain uses TRBV28 and TRBJ2-5; the D call from TCRdb, TRBD1, cannot be confirmed without DNA. The germline CDR1 and CDR2 sequences are MDHEN and SYDVKM. The CDR3 totals 16 residues. Here the CDR3 reads CASSGGVRQGQETQYF. Full variable domain (missing parts from reference TRBV28 and TRBJ2-5): DVKVTQSSRYLVKRTGEKVFLECVQDMDHENMFWYRQDPGLGLRLIYFSYDVKMKEKGDIPEGYSVSREKKERFSLILESASTNQTSMYLCASSGGVRQGQETQYFGPGTRLLVL.

This chain uses TRBV3-1 with TRBJ2-5. The CDR3 sequence is 15 residues long. The germline V gene has CDR1 LGHDT and CDR2 YNNKEL (reference sequence). CDR3 residues: CASSQDGDRKETQYF.

V gene TRBV7-8 combines with J gene TRBJ2-1; TCRdb gives TRBD2 as the D gene, but with no DNA this cannot be confirmed. This CDR3 spans 16 amino acids. The germline gives CDR1 SGHVS, CDR2 FQNEAQ. The CDR3 sequence is CASSLERGTSLNEQFF.

The chain recombines TRBV6-1 with TRBJ1-4; TCRdb's D call of TRBD1 is untestable without DNA. There are 15 residues in the CDR3. Looked up from germline, CDR1 is MNHNS and CDR2 is SASEGT. The CDR3 region is CASSKRRGFGEKLFF.

The chain carries TRBV4-2 and TRBJ2-7; lacking DNA, the TRBD1 call made by TCRdb goes unchecked. The CDR3 sequence is 15 residues long. In germline, CDR1 is LGHNA, CDR2 YNFKEQ. CDR3 in amino acids: CASSQGNGRWNEQYF.

The rearrangement uses TRBV18 and TRBJ2-1; the D gene TCRdb calls, TRBD1, cannot be checked with no DNA. This CDR3 comprises 14 residues. Germline V CDR1 and CDR2: KGHSH, LQKENI. This CDR3 is CASSPQGGGNEQFF.

The chain recombines TRBV11-2 with TRBJ2-7; TCRdb outputs TRBD2, but without DNA this stays unchecked. Germline CDR1 reads SGHAT; CDR2 reads FQNNGV. The CDR3 is made up of 18 amino acids. CDR3 region: CASSSAPNSGLISYEQYF.

The J gene is TRBJ2-1, the V gene TRBV5-1; absent DNA, TCRdb's TRBD1 call cannot be checked. The CDR3 runs 15 residues. The germline CDR1 and CDR2 sequences are SGHRS and YFSETQ. CDR3 loop: CASRETGDSYNEQFF.

This chain's CDR3 is CASSPRTGEAEQFF. This sequence joins TRBV12-3 or TRBV12-4 and TRBJ2-1; TCRdb calls TRBD1, which cannot be checked without DNA. The CDR3 totals 14 residues.

The chain joins TRBV20-1 to TRBJ1-1. The CDR3 has 15 amino acids. Germline CDR1 DFQATT, CDR2 SNEGSKA (reference sequence). The CDR3 sequence: CSAREFVGLGTEAFF.

The chain carries TRBV7-9 and TRBJ2-3; with no DNA, the TCRdb D assignment of TRBD2 cannot be verified. The germline V gene has CDR1 SEHNR and CDR2 FQNEAQ (reference sequence). CDR3 length: 16 amino acids. The chain's CDR3 is CASSPASGKSTDTQYF.